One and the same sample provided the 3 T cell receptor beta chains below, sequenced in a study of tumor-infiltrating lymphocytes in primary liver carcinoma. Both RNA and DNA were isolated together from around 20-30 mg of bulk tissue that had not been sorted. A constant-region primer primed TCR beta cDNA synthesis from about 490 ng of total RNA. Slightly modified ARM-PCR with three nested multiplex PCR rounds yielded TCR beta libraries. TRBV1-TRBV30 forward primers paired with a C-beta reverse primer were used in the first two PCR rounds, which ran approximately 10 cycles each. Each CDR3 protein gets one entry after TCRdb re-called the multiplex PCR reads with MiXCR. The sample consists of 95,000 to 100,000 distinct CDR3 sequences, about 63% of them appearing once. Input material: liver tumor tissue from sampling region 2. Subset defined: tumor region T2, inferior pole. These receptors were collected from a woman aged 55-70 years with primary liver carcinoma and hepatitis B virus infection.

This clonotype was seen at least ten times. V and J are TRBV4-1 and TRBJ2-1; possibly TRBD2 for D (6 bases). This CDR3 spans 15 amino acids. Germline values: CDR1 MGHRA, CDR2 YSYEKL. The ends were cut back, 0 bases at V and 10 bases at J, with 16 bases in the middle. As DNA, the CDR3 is TGCGCCAGCAGCCAAGATGAGGCCCCGGGACTCGAGCAGTTCTTC. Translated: CASSQDEAPGLEQFF.

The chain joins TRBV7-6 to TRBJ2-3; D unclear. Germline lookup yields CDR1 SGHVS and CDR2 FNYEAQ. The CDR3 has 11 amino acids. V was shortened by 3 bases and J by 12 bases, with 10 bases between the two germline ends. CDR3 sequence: CASSFLDRQYF. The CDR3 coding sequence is TGTGCCAGCAGCTTCTTGGACCGACAGTATTTT. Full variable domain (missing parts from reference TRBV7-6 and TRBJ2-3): GAGVSQSPRYKVTKRGQDVALRCDPISGHVSLYWYRQALGQGPEFLTYFNYEAQQDKSGLPNDRFSAERPEGSISTLTIQRTEQRDSAMYRCASSFLDRQYFGPGTRLTVL.

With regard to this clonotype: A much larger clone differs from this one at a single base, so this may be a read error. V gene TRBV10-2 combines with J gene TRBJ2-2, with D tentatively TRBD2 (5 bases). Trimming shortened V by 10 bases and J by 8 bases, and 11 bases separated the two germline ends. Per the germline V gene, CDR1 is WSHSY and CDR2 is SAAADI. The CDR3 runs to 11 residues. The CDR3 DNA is TGCGCCACCAAACCGGGGGGGGAGCTGTTTTTT. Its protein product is CATKPGGELFF.